The TCR beta chain described here comes from a study of blood T cell repertoires in COVID-19 (dated by TCRdb to about 2020). Turning to the overall study: Samples from collaborators originated in the United States, Italy and Spain and spanned both the acute and convalescent phases of COVID-19. Nearly every sample came with metadata listing a de-identified subject ID, COVID-19 status, age in years and sex. The prospective study material was composed of cDNA or gDNA derived from T cells, B-cell-depleted T cells, or PBMCs. Samples were obtained from the ongoing ImmuneRACE study (first 160 participants) and from about 1,300 subjects provided by 6 global collaborators. HLA class I and class II types, where available, came from metadata supplied by the sample provider rather than from assay-based typing. Deeply sampled blood TCRbeta repertoires from subjects exposed to, actively infected with, or recovered from COVID-19 were included in the dataset. The repertoires were made available in a free public database intended to serve as a resource for research on the immune response to SARS-CoV-2.

Participants in the prospective study were enrolled through a virtual design, were aged roughly 18 to 100 years, and lived in 24 United States geographic areas. In the prospective study, participants were assigned to cohorts based on the clinical history participants reported in a screening survey and a study questionnaire. For ImmuneRACE Cohort 3, a participant was defined as recovered based on two consecutive negative NP/OP PCR tests, clearance by a healthcare professional, or resolution of symptoms. In the prospective study, mobile phlebotomists collected whole blood, serum and a nasopharyngeal or oropharyngeal swab from each participant. Additional blood draws and questionnaires over a 2-month period could optionally be provided by prospective study participants. Before DNA extraction, blood samples from the prospective study were shipped at room temperature or frozen. General conclusions and limits of the study: Clinical and demographic metadata were provided uncurated, with the amount varying by source and participant.

Of note for this clone: Its antigen is not yet known. Per-base qualities were not stored, and no clone one base away is much larger.

The immunoSEQ Assay, a bias-controlled multiplex PCR, was used to amplify TCRbeta CDR3 regions from genomic DNA. Turning to the authors' computational methods: Within the assay, amplification of reference gene primers was used to estimate how many nucleated cells each sample contained. Sequence reads were collapsed and filtered to measure the absolute abundance of every unique TCRbeta CDR3 rearrangement. Productive Simpson clonality was computed per sample as the square root of Simpson's diversity index over productive rearrangements. In its TCRdb copy, this immuneACCESS table keeps in-frame sequences only and misses some clones. Where compared with another copy, unresolved V genes explain less than half of these, and the others have no known cause. V, J and clone size are taken as reported in that table, and D and trimming were inferred from the DNA itself. The sample data list some 460,000 clones, and about 85% of these were observed just once. The ten largest make up about 0.65% of the sample.

The origin of this receptor is a woman aged 18-35 years who had recovered from COVID-19. The sequenced sample was PBMCs or T cells enriched from blood (not recorded which).

For the CDR3, the sequence is CASSFSGGPADTQYF. The DNA reads TGTGCCAGCAGCTTTAGCGGGGGTCCCGCAGATACGCAGTATTTT. The chain employs TRBV7-6 and TRBJ2-3, with 9 central nucleotides matching TRBD2. The CDR3 covers 15 residues, taking in both the cysteine and the phenylalanine. Here the CDR3 DNA is all that survives: 45 bases in frame from base 1. CDR1 is given as SGHVS and CDR2 as FNYEAQ, both from the germline V gene. After removal of 3 bases from V and 4 bases from J, the junction retains 5 bases not matched to a gene.